The following is a T cell receptor beta chain sequence with its context. Germline V gene sequence: CDR1 PRHDT, CDR2 FYEKMQ (reference sequence). The V gene end was trimmed by 5 bases and the J gene end by 8 bases; junction bases not matched to a gene: 8. There are 15 residues in the CDR3. These data are taken from a study of blood T cell repertoires in COVID-19. Study-level background: Acute and convalescent COVID-19 specimens originated in the United States, Italy and Spain.

Authors' analysis steps: The authors estimated nucleated cell counts from reference gene primer amplification. Assay used: immunoSEQ multiplex PCR; TCRdb lists only in-frame clones, some missing. V, J and clone size derive from that table, while D and trimming were established from the DNA sequence. The table records a few hundred thousand clones, roughly four fifths of them present only once. The gene calls are TRBV13 and TRBJ2-1, with TRBD2 matching over 11 bases. The specimen was peripheral blood. The TCR originated in a human donor with acute or convalescent COVID-19. The donor label of this sample is uncertain. The CDR3 DNA reads TGTGCCAGCAGCCTTAGCGGGAGGGCCAGGGATGAGCAGTTCTTC. It encodes CASSLSGRARDEQFF.